The subject of this entry is one T cell receptor (beta chain). What it binds is not known. Trimming removed 6 bases from V and 4 bases from J, with 15 bases in between. Germline-derived CDR1 and CDR2 are LNHDA and SQIVND (reference sequence). CDR3 size: 14 residues. The record originates from a study of neoadjuvant anti-PD-1 for oral cavity cancer. About the research overall: Patients mostly received three to four biweekly nivolumab doses at 3 mg/kg before surgery. Overall study findings and caveats: PBMC Gini-index clonality exceeded responders' in non-responders post-nivolumab. Higher pretreatment Treg/Th17 ratios tracked higher pretreatment blood clonality.

Patients had HPV-negative, locally advanced oral cavity squamous cell carcinoma. The table came from immunoSEQ multiplex PCR; TCRdb's copy has only in-frame clones and leaves some out. In the table there are about 6,800 clones, roughly 74% of which are singletons. The gene calls are TRBV19 and TRBJ2-5; tentative D call: TRBD1 (6 bases). The receptor was derived from a person between 35 and 79 years old with oral cavity squamous cell carcinoma. The sequencing used PBMCs, collected before nivolumab (anti-PD-1) treatment. The CDR3 spells CASSIGGRGETQYF. The CDR3 nucleotides are TGTGCCAGTAGCATTGGGGGCCGGGGAGAGACCCAGTACTTC.